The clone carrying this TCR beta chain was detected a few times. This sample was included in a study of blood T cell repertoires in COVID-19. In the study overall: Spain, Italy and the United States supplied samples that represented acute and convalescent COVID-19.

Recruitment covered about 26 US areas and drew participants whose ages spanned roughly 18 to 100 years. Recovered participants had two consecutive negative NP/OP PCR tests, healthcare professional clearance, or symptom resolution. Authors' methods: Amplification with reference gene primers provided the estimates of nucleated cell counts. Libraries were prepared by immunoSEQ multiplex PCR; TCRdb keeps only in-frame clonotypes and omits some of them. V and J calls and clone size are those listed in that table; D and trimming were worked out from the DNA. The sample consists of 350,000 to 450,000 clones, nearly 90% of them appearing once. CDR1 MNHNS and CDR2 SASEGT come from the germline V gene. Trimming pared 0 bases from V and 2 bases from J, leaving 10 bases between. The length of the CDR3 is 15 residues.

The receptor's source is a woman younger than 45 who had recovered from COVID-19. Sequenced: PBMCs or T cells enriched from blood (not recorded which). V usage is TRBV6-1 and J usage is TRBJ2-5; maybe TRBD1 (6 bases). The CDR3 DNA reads TGTGCCAGCAGTGAAGCAGGGGGTACACAAGAGACCCAGTACTTC. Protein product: CASSEAGGTQETQYF.